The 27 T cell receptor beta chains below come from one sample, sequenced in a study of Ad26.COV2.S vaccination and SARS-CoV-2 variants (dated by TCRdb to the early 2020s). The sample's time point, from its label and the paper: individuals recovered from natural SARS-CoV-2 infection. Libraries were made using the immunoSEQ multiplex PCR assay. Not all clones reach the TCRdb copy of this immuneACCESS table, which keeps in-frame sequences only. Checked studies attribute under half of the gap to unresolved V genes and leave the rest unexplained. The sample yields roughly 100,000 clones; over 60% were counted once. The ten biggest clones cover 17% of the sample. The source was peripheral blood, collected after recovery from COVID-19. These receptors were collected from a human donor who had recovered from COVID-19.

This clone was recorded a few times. CDR3 protein: CASTLGSNIYEQYF. The CDR3 DNA is TGTGCCAGCACACTTGGTAGTAATATCTACGAGCAGTACTTC. The chain joins TRBV2 to TRBJ2-7; D not resolved. With 7 bases removed from V and 3 bases from J, the gap between germline ends came to 16 bases. The CDR3 runs 14 residues. Germline V lookup: CDR1 SNHLY, CDR2 FYNNEI.

CDR3 sequence: CAISPAREDRQPQHF. Here the CDR3 DNA reads TGTGCCATCAGCCCCGCCCGGGAGGATCGTCAGCCCCAGCATTTT. The V gene is TRBV10-3, the J gene TRBJ1-5; no firm D call. Trimming took off 6 bases at V and 6 bases at J, with 18 bases between the two ends. The CDR3 runs to 15 residues. Germline CDR1 ENHRY, CDR2 SYGVKD.

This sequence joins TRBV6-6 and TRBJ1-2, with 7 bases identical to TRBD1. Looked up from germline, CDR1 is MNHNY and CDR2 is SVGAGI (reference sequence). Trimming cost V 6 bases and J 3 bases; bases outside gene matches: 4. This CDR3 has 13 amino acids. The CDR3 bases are TGTGCCAGCAGCCAAGGACAGGACTATGGCTACACCTTC. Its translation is CASSQGQDYGYTF.

The CDR3 loop reads CASSDWTPPISGELFF. The CDR3 DNA sequence: TGTGCCAGCAGTGACTGGACACCTCCGATTAGCGGGGAGCTGTTTTTT. The chain employs TRBV6-1 and TRBJ2-2; tentatively, D is TRBD1 (5 bases). The CDR3 covers 16 residues. V was cut by 3 bases and J by 7 bases, with 18 bases left in between. CDR1 is MNHNS and CDR2 is SASEGT in the germline V gene.

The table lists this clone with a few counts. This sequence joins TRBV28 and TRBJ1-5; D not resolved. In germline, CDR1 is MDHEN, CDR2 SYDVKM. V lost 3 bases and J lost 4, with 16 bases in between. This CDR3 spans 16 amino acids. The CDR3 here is CASSFLTFRANQPQHF. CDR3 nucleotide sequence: TGTGCCAGCAGTTTCCTGACTTTTAGGGCAAATCAGCCCCAGCATTTT.

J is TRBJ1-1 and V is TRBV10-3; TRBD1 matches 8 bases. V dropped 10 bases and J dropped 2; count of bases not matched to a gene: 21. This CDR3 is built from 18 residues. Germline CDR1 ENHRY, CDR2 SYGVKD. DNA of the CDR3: TGTGCCAGCCGGAGTAGACAGGGGCCTCGTGAGGCCAACACTGAAGCTTTCTTT. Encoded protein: CASRSRQGPREANTEAFF.

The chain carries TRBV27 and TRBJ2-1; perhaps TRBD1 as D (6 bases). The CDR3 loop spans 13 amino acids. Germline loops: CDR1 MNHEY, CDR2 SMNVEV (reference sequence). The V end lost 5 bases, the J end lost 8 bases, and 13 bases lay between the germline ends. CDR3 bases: TGTGCCAGCAGTGCAGGGGACGGGGATGAGCAGTTCTTC. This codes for CASSAGDGDEQFF.

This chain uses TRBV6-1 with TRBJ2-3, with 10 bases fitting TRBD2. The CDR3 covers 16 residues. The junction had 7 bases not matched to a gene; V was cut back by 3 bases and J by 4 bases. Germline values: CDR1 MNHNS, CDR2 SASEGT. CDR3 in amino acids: CASSDPGLAESDTQYF. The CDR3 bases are TGTGCCAGCAGTGATCCCGGACTAGCGGAATCAGATACGCAGTATTTT.

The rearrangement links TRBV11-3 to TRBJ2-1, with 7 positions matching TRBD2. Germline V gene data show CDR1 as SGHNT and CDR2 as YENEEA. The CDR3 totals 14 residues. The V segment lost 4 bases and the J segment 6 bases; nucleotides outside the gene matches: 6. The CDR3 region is CASSSLTGGNEQFF. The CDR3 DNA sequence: TGTGCCAGCAGCTCCCTTACGGGGGGCAATGAGCAGTTCTTC.

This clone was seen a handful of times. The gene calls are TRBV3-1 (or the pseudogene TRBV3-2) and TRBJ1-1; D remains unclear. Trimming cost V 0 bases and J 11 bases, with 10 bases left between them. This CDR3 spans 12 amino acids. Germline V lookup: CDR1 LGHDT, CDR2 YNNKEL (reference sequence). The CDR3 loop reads CASSQDIREAFF. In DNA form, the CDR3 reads TGTGCCAGCAGCCAAGATATCCGGGAGGCTTTCTTT.

CDR3 region: CASSPTEAPYEQYF. Written as DNA, the CDR3 is TGTGCCAGCAGCCCAACTGAGGCCCCCTACGAGCAGTACTTC. V is TRBV4-2 and J is TRBJ2-7; unclear D gene. This CDR3 spans 14 amino acids. Germline V lookup: CDR1 LGHNA, CDR2 YNFKEQ. Trimming removed 4 bases from V and 2 bases from J, with 12 bases in between.

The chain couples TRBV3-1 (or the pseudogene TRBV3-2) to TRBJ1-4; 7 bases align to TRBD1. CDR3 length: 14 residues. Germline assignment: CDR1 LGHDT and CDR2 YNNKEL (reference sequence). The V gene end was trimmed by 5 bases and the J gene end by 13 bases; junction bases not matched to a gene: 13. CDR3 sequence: CASSRQGRDLGLFF. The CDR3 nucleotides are TGTGCCAGCAGCAGACAGGGACGCGATCTTGGACTGTTTTTT.

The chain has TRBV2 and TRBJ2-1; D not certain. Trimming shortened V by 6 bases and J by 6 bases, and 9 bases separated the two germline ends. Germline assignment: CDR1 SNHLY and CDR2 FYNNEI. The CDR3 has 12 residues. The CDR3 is CASSLRRNEQFF. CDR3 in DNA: TGTGCCAGCAGCCTTAGGCGCAATGAGCAGTTCTTC.

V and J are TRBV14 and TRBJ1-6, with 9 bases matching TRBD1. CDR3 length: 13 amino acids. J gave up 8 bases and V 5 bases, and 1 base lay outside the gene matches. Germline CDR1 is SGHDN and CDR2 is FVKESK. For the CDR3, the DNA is TGTGCCAGCAGCGGACAGGGGCATTCACCCCTCCACTTT. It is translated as CASSGQGHSPLHF.

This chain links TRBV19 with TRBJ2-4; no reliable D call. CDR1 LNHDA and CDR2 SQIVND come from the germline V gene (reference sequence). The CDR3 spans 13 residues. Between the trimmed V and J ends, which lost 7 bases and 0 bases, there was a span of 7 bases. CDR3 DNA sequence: TGTGCCAGTACCGGAGTAGCCAAAAACATTCAGTACTTC. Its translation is CASTGVAKNIQYF.

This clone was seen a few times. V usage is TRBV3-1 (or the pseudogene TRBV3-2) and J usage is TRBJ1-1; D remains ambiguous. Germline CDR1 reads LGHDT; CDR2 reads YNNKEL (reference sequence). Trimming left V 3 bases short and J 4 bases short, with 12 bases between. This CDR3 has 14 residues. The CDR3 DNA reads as TGTGCCAGCAGCCATAAGTCTCGGGTCACTGAAGCTTTCTTT. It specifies CASSHKSRVTEAFF.

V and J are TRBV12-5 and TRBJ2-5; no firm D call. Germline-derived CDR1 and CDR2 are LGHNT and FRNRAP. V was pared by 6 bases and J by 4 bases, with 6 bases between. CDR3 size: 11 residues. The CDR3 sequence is CASGKRETQYF. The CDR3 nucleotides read TGTGCTAGTGGCAAGCGAGAGACCCAGTACTTC.

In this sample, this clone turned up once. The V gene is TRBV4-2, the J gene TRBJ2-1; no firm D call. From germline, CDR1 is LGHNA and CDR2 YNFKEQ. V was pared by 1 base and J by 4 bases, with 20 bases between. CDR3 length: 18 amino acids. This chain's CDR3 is CASSQVRSLGLKYNEQFF. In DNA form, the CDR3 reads TGTGCCAGCAGCCAAGTGCGTTCCTTGGGGTTGAAATACAATGAGCAGTTCTTC.

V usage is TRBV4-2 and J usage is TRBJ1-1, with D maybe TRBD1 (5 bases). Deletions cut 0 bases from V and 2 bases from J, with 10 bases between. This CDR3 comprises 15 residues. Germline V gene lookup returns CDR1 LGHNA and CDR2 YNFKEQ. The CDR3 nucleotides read TGTGCCAGCAGCCAAGAGTACGGGGGAAACACTGAAGCTTTCTTT. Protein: CASSQEYGGNTEAFF.

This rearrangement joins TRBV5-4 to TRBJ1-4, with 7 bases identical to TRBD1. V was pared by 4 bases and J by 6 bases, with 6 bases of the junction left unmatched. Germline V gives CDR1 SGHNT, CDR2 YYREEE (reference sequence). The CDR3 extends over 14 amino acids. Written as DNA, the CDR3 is TGTGCCAGCAGCCTCACAGGGGTGGATGAAAAACTGTTTTTT. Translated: CASSLTGVDEKLFF.

The CDR3 protein is CASSPLGGRGYGYTF. CDR3 nucleotides: TGTGCCAGCAGTCCCCTTGGGGGCAGGGGTTATGGCTACACCTTC. This chain links TRBV6-2 or TRBV6-3 with TRBJ1-2; D perhaps matches TRBD1 (6 bases). CDR1 and CDR2 from the germline V gene are MNHEY and SVGEGT. Trimming cost V 5 bases and J 5 bases, with 18 bases left between them. This CDR3 region has 15 residues.

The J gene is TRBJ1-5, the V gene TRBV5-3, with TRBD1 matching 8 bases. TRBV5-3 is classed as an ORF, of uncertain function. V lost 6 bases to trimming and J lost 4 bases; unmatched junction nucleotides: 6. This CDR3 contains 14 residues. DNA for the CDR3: TGTGCCAGAAAGGGGGACAGGCAAAATCAGCCCCAGCATTTT. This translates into CARKGDRQNQPQHF.

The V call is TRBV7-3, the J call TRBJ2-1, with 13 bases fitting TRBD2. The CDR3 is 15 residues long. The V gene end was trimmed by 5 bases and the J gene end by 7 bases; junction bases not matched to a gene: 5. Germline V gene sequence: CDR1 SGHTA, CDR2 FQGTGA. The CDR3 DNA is TGTGCCAGCAGCCGGACTAGCGGGGGACCAAATGAGCAGTTCTTC. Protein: CASSRTSGGPNEQFF.

The CDR3 DNA sequence: TGTGCCAGCACCTCGCGCGGGGAACACTATGGCTACACCTTC. Translated: CASTSRGEHYGYTF. The J gene is TRBJ1-2, the V gene TRBV28; D is uncertain. The CDR3 is made up of 14 amino acids. Germline assignment: CDR1 MDHEN and CDR2 SYDVKM. V lost 7 bases to trimming and J lost 3 bases, with 15 bases between them.

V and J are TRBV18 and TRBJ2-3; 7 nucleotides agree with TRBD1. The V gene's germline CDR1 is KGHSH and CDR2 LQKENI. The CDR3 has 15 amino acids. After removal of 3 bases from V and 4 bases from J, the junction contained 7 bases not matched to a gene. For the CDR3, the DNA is TGTGCCAGCTCACCCGTGAGGGGGCCGGCAGATACGCAGTATTTT. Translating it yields CASSPVRGPADTQYF.

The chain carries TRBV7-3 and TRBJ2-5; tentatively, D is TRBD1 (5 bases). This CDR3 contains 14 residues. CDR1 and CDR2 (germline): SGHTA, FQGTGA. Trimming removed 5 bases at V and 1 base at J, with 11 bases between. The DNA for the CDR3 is TGTGCCAGCAGCCCCGGACACCGCCAAGAGACCCAGTACTTC. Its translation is CASSPGHRQETQYF.

CDR3 loop: CSAGVGYEQYF. For the CDR3, the DNA is TGCAGTGCTGGGGTGGGGTACGAGCAGTACTTC. V and J are TRBV20-1 and TRBJ2-7; D is undetermined. This CDR3 has 11 amino acids. The germline V gene has CDR1 DFQATT and CDR2 SNEGSKA (reference sequence). Trimming left V 5 bases short and J 4 bases short, with 9 bases between.